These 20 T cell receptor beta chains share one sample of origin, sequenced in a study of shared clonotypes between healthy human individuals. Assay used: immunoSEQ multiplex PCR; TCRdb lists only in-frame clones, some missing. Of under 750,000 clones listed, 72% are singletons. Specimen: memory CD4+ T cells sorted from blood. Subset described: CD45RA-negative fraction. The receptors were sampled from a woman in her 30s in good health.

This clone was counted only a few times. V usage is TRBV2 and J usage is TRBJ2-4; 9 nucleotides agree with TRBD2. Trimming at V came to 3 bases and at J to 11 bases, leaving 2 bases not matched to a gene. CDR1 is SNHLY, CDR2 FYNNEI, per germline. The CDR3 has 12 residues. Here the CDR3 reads CASSEREGVQYF. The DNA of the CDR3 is TGTGCCAGCAGTGAGCGGGAGGGGGTTCAGTACTTC.

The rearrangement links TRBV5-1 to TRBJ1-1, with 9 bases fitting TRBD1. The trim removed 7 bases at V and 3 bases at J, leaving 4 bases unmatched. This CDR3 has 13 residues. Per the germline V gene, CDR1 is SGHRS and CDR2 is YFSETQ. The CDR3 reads CASQRQGDTEAFF. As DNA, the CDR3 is TGCGCCAGCCAGAGACAGGGGGACACTGAAGCTTTCTTT. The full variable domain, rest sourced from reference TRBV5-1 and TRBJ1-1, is KAGVTQTPRYLIKTRGQQVTLSCSPISGHRSVSWYQQTPGQGLQFLFEYFSETQRNKGNFPGRFSGRQFSNSRSEMNVSTLELGDSALYLCASQRQGDTEAFFGQGTRLTVV.

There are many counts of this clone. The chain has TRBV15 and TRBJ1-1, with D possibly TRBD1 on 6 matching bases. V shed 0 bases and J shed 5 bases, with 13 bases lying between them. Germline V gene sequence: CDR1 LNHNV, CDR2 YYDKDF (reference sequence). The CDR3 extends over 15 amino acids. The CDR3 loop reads CATSRDSSGATEAFF. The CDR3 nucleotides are TGTGCCACCAGCAGAGATAGCTCAGGGGCGACTGAAGCTTTCTTT.

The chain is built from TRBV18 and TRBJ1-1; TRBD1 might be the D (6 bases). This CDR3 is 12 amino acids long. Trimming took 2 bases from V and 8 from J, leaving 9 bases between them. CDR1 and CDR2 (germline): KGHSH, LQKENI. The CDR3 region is CASSPNRAEAFF. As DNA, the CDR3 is TGTGCCAGCTCACCAAACAGGGCCGAAGCTTTCTTT.

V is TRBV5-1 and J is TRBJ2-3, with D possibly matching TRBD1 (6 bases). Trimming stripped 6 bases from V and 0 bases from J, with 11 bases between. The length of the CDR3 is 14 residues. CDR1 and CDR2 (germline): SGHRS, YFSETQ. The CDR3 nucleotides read TGCGCCAGCACGAGACAGGCGAGCACAGATACGCAGTATTTT. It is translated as CASTRQASTDTQYF.

CDR3 sequence: CASSPISGNTIYF. CDR3 in DNA: TGTGCCAGCAGCCCCATCTCTGGAAACACCATATATTTT. The chain is built from TRBV7-6 and TRBJ1-3; D is unresolved. Trimming removed 5 bases at V and 0 bases at J, with 5 bases between. The germline CDR1 and CDR2 sequences are SGHVS and FNYEAQ. The CDR3 covers 13 residues.

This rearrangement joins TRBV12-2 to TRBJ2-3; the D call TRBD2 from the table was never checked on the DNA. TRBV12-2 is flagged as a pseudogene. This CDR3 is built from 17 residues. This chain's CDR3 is CASRLGGSGRFTDTQYF. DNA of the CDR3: TGTGCAAGTCGCCTAGGGGGTAGCGGGAGGTTCACAGATACGCAGTATTTT.

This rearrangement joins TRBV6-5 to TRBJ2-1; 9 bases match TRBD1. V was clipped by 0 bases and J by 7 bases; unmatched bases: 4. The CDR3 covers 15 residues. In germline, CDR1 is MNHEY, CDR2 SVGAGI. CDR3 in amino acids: CASSYSRGQGNEQFF. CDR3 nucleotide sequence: TGTGCCAGCAGTTACTCGAGGGGACAGGGAAATGAGCAGTTCTTC.

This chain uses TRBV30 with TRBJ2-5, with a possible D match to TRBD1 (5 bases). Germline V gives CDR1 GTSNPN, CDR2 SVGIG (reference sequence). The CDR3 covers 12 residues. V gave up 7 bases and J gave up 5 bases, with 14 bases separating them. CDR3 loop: CALKGVGETQYF. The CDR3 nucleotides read TGTGCCTTGAAAGGGGTAGGCGAGACCCAGTACTTC.

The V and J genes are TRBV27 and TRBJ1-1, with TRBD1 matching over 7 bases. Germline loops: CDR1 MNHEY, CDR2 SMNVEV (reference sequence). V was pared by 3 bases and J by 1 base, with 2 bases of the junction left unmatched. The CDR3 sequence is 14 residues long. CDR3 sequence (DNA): TGTGCCAGCAGTTTTCGACAGGGGAACACTGAAGCTTTCTTT. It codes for CASSFRQGNTEAFF.

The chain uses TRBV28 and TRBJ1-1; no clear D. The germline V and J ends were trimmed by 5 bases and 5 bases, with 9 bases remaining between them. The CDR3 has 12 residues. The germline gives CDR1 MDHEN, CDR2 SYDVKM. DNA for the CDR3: TGTGCCAGCAGTCTCCCCCTAACTGAAGCTTTCTTT. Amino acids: CASSLPLTEAFF.

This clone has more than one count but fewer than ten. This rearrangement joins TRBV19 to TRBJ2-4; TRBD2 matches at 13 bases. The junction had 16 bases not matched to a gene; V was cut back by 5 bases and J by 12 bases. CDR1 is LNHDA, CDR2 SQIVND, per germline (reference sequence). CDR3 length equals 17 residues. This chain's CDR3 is CASSPETSGRQLPNQYF. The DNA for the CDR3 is TGTGCCAGTAGTCCCGAGACTAGCGGGAGGCAACTCCCCAATCAGTACTTC.

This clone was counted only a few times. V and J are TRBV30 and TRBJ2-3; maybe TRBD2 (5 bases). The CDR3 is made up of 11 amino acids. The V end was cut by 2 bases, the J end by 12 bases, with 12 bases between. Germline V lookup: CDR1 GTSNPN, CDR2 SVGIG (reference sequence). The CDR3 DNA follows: TGTGCCTGGAGTAAGGGAGAACGACAGTATTTT. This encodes CAWSKGERQYF.

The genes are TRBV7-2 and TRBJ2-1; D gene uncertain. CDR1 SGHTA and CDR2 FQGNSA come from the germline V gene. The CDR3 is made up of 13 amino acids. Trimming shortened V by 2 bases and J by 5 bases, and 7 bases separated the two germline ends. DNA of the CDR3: TGTGCCAGCAGCTTAAGGTGGAACAATGAGCAGTTCTTC. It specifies CASSLRWNNEQFF.

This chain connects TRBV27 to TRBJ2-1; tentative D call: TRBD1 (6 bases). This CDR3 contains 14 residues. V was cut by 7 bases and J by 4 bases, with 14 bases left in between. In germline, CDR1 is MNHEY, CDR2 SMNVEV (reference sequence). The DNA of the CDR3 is TGTGCCAGCACTTTGCGAGGGGGATACAATGAGCAGTTCTTC. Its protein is CASTLRGGYNEQFF.

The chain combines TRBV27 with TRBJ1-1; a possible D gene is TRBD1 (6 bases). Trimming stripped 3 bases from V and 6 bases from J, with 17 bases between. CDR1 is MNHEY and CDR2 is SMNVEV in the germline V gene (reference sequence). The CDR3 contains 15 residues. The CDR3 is CASSFDRSNFAEAFF. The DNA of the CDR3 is TGTGCCAGCAGTTTCGACAGGTCTAATTTTGCTGAAGCTTTCTTT.

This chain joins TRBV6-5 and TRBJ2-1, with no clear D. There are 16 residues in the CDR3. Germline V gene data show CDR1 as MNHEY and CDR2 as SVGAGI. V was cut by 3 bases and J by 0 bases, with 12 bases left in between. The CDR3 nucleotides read TGTGCCAGCAGTTATATTGACGCTAGCTCCTACAATGAGCAGTTCTTC. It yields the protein CASSYIDASSYNEQFF.

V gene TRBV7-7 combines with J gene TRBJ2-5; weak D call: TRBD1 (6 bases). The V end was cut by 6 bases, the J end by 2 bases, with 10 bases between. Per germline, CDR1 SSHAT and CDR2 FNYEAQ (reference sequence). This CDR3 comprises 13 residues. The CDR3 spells CASSTDRQETQYF. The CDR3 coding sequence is TGTGCCAGCAGTACCGACAGGCAAGAGACCCAGTACTTC.

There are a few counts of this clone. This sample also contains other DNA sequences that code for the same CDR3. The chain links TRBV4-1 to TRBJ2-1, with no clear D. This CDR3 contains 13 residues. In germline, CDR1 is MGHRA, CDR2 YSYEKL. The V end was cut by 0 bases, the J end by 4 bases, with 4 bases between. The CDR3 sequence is CASSQEVYNEQFF. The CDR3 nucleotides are TGCGCCAGCAGCCAAGAGGTTTACAATGAGCAGTTCTTC.

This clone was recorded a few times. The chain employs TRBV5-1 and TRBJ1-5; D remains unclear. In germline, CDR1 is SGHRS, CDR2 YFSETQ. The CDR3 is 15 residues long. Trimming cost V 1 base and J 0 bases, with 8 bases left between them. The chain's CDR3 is CASSLSGYSNQPQHF. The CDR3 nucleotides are TGCGCCAGCAGCTTGTCAGGATATAGCAATCAGCCCCAGCATTTT.